This TCR beta chain was sequenced during a study of T-cell memory formation after mild COVID-19. Researchers used 5'RACE with constant-segment primers to make TCR alpha and TCR beta cDNA libraries that carry sample barcodes and UMIs. Each CDR3 protein is one row after TCRdb ran MiXCR on the 5' RACE reads. The table has about 400,000 distinct CDR3 sequences, approximately 14% seen once. In the case of this clonotype: Its antigen is not known.

CDR1 is SGHAT and CDR2 is FQDESV in the germline V gene (reference sequence). The length of the CDR3 is 15 residues. The V and J ends lost 3 bases and 5 bases respectively, with 13 bases between them. Study observations and caveats: Clones contracting day 15 to 85 were balanced CD4/CD8; later expanders leaned CD4+. Most CD4+ clones that shrank were in CM and EM, while CD8+ ones turned up in EMRA. Memory cells collected pre-infection included some clones that later responded, suggesting cross-reactive memory joined.

This TCR was recovered from a young man who had mild COVID-19 (a few samples of this study predate the infection). Cell type and time point are not known. The chain couples TRBV11-1 to TRBJ2-2; D is possibly TRBD1 (6 bases). Specimen: PBMCs or a T cell subset sorted from them (not recorded which). The CDR3 here is CASSFGDQGTGELFF. The DNA for the CDR3 is TGTGCCAGCAGCTTTGGGGACCAGGGGACCGGGGAGCTGTTTTTT.